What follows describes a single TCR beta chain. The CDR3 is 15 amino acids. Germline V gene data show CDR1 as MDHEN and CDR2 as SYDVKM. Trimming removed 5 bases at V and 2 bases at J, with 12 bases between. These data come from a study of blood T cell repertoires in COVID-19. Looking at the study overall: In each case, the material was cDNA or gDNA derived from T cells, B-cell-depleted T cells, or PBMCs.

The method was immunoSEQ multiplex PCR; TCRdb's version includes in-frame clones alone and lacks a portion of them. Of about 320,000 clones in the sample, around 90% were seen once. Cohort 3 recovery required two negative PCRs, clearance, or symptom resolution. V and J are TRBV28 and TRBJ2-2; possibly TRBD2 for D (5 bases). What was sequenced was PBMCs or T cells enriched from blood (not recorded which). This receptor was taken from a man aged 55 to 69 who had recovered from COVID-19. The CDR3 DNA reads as TGTGCCAGCAGTCTCCCGGGGAGTAACACCGGGGAGCTGTTTTTT. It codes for CASSLPGSNTGELFF.